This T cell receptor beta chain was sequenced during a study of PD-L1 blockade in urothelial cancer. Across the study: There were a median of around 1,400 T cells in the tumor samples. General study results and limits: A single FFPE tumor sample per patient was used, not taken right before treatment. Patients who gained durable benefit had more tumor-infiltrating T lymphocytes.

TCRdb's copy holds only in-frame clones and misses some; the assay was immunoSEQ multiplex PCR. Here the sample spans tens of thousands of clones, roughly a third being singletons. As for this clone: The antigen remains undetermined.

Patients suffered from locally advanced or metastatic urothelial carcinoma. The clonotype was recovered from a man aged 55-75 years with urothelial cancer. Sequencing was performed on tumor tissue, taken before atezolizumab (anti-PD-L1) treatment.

CDR3 nucleotides: TGTGCCTGGAGTCAGGGTTTTTATGGCTACACCTTC. Translated, it gives CAWSQGFYGYTF. The chain joins TRBV30 to TRBJ1-2; the D gene is possibly TRBD1 (5 bases). Germline assignment: CDR1 GTSNPN and CDR2 SVGIG (reference sequence). Trimming cost V 2 bases and J 5 bases, with 9 bases left between them. The CDR3 is made up of 12 amino acids.